This T cell receptor (beta chain) stems from a study of tumor and adjacent non-tumor tissue in lung cancer (dated by TCRdb to 2017 to 2018). With respect to the entire study: Of the cohort, roughly 12 patients had adenocarcinoma, 2 had squamous cell carcinoma and 1 had small cell lung cancer. Some 31 paired specimens, one tumor and one normal lung sample per patient, were profiled by TCRbeta CDR3 sequencing. Sequencing produced around 130,000,000 productive TCRbeta reads in total, an average of about 4.5 million reads per sample. The 15 or so patients were aged about 31 to 76 years, included approximately ten men and 5 women, and had TNM stage I to III disease. The study compared bulk TCRbeta repertoires from lung tumor tissue and matched distant non-tumor lung tissue of roughly 14 lung cancer patients. What the research found in general, with its limitations: The methods do not name the sequencing platform or mention unique molecular identifiers. Younger patients had significantly higher TCR diversity, and higher tumor TCR diversity was associated with shorter overall and disease-free survival. The cohort had only around 15 patients, and the authors noted that larger samples and more detailed clinical data are needed. The top 100 clones made up a significantly larger cumulative share of the repertoire in normal lung than in tumor tissue. Peripheral blood was not sequenced, so blood TCRbeta repertoires in these lung cancer patients were not examined. Tumor tissue showed significantly higher TCR diversity (inverse Simpson) than normal lung tissue, at roughly 390 vs 170 (P = 0.0075, Mann-Whitney U test).

RNA was isolated from bulk unsorted tissue, and RNA quality was assessed with a NanoDrop ND-1000 and an Agilent 2100. All donors had newly diagnosed lung cancer, had not received prior chemotherapy, and were admitted for thoracic surgery in China between August and November 2014. Patients with previous radiotherapy or chemotherapy, or with another concurrent cancer, were excluded from the study. Surgical tissue pieces of about 1-2.1 cm3 were preserved in RNAlater solution and were kept at -80 degrees C until use. The library was generated by multiplex PCR. The sequencer was an Illumina HiSeq 2500. Following protocols modified from ARM-PCR, the researchers constructed TCRbeta libraries through three rounds of nested PCR with primers (Table S4). PCR products of 200-500 bp were gel-excised and purified with the QIAquick gel extraction kit before sequencing. On the study's bioinformatics: Trimmomatic was used to clean the reads, FLASH merged the cleaned reads into complete CDR3 sequences, and MiTCR assigned the sequences to V(D)J germline segments. Clonal diversity was computed as the inverse Simpson's index with VDJtools. A read counted as productive if the sequence was in-frame and lacked a premature stop codon. In-frame beta chains were kept once TCRdb had trimmed the public reads at Q25 with fastp and called clones with MiXCR. Rows with a matching CDR3 protein are joined into one entry that keeps the most common DNA and genes. TCRdb assigned the V and J calls; the authors' analysis was not used. This sample comprises 65,000 to 90,000 distinct CDR3 sequences, around 70% of them detected only once. Roughly 12% of the sample goes to the ten largest clones.

Measured from the cysteine to the phenylalanine, the CDR3 is 15 residues long. Only the CDR3 region is kept as DNA, spanning 45 bases read in frame from base 1. Trimming costs V 4 bases and J 1 base, and their ends lie 14 bases apart. CDR1 and CDR2 are read off the germline V gene (reference sequence) as DFQATT and SNEGSKA. A note on this clonotype: It lacks a known antigen. Per-base qualities were not stored, and no clone one base away is much larger.

Sequencing input: lung tumor tissue. The V gene is TRBV20-1 and the J gene is TRBJ2-4, with no confidently assigned D gene. This sequence originates from a woman aged 65 to 85 with non-small cell lung cancer. Here is the DNA: TGCAGTGCTAAACCTGCAGCCGGGGCCAAAAACATTCAGTACTTC. It encodes CSAKPAAGAKNIQYF.